Each of the 18 T cell receptor beta chains below was sequenced from the same sample in a study of cytomegalovirus exposure and HLA in healthy donors listed by TCRdb under 2017. Library prep was done by the immunoSEQ multiplex PCR assay. For the multiplex PCR, a mixture combining 60 forward primers for TCR Vbeta segments and 13 reverse primers for TCR Jbeta segments was used. The clones in this table, taken by TCRdb from immuneACCESS, are in-frame only. Not every clone is retained; where verified, under half of the shortfall comes from an unresolved V gene, and the cause of the rest is unknown. For this sample the table gives under 150,000 clones, of which roughly 70% were detected only once. About 3.4% of the sample belongs to the ten largest clones. Sequenced sample: PBMCs. Every receptor here comes from a man aged 30 to 39 in good health and CMV-seronegative.

The CDR3 DNA reads as TGCAGCGTCCGGGGGATGAACACTGAAGCTTTCTTT. Its translation is CSVRGMNTEAFF. The chain combines TRBV29-1 with TRBJ1-1; possibly TRBD1 for D (5 bases). The CDR3 has 12 amino acids. Germline CDR1 SQVTM, CDR2 ANQGSEA. Trimming removed 6 bases at V and 0 bases at J, with 8 bases between.

V and J are TRBV11-2 and TRBJ1-3; TRBD1 agrees at 12 bases. The CDR3 contains 17 residues. Trimming cost V 6 bases and J 0 bases; bases outside gene matches: 6. Per the germline V gene, CDR1 is SGHAT and CDR2 is FQNNGV. The CDR3 loop reads CASRGQGASLSGNTIYF. The CDR3 nucleotides are TGTGCCAGCAGGGGACAGGGGGCATCTCTCTCTGGAAACACCATATATTTT.

This clone came up a few times. This chain joins TRBV6-6 and TRBJ2-7; TRBD1 matches at 9 bases. The CDR3 consists of 15 residues. J gave up 2 bases and V 2 bases, and 4 bases lay outside the gene matches. Germline loops: CDR1 MNHNY, CDR2 SVGAGI (reference sequence). CDR3 in DNA: TGTGCCAGCAGTTACGATGGACAGGGGCCCTACGAGCAGTACTTC. Its translation: CASSYDGQGPYEQYF.

This chain links TRBV18 with TRBJ2-7; unclear D gene. The CDR3 has 13 residues. Between the trimmed V and J ends, which lost 4 bases and 7 bases, there was a span of 14 bases. In germline, CDR1 is KGHSH, CDR2 LQKENI. The CDR3, as DNA: TGTGCCAGCTCACTGGGCTACCTCAGGGAGCAGTACTTC. Translating it yields CASSLGYLREQYF.

The CDR3 is CASSGEGLYSEAFF. The CDR3 DNA reads as TGTGCCAGCAGCGGAGAAGGACTGTACTCTGAAGCTTTCTTT. The rearrangement joins TRBV28 to TRBJ1-1; D unclear. Trimming pared 6 bases from V and 6 bases from J, leaving 17 bases between. The CDR3 covers 14 residues. From germline, CDR1 is MDHEN and CDR2 SYDVKM.

CDR3 bases: TGTGCCAGCAGACGCCGGGGACTAGAGGATTCACCCCTCCACTTT. This gives the protein CASRRRGLEDSPLHF. V usage is TRBV25-1 and J usage is TRBJ1-6; D possibly corresponds to TRBD1 (5 bases). Germline V gene sequence: CDR1 MGHDK, CDR2 SYGVNS. Trimming took off 6 bases at V and 8 bases at J, with 17 bases between the two ends. The CDR3 length is 15 residues. Drawing the rest from reference TRBV25-1 and TRBJ1-6, the complete variable domain is EADIYQTPRYLVIGTGKKITLECSQTMGHDKMYWYQQDPGMELHLIHYSYGVNSTEKGDLSSESTVSRIRTEHFPLTLESARPSHTSQYLCASRRRGLEDSPLHFGNGTRLTVT.

The chain has TRBV6-5 and TRBJ2-7, with a possible D match to TRBD1 (6 bases). CDR3 length: 13 amino acids. CDR1 and CDR2 (germline): MNHEY, SVGAGI. V lost 3 bases to trimming and J lost 2 bases, with 8 bases between them. The CDR3 protein is CASSYPGAYEQYF. The DNA of the CDR3 is TGTGCCAGCAGTTATCCAGGGGCCTACGAGCAGTACTTC.

The count of this clone is one. The chain carries TRBV7-2 and TRBJ2-2; TRBD1 matches at 7 bases. The CDR3 runs 16 residues. The V and J ends lost 3 bases and 1 base, in that order; junction bases with no gene match: 5. CDR1 SGHTA and CDR2 FQGNSA come from the germline V gene. The CDR3 DNA reads as TGTGCCAGCAGCTTCTCCGGGACAGTGAACACCGGGGAGCTGTTTTTT. Its protein product is CASSFSGTVNTGELFF.

Concerning this clone: One end of the junction fails to match germline, which may point to a read error. The genes are TRBV7-7 and TRBJ2-5, with TRBD2 as a possible D gene (5 bases). CDR3 length: 14 amino acids. Looked up from germline, CDR1 is SSHAT and CDR2 is FNYEAQ (reference sequence). The CDR3 DNA follows: TGTGCTAGCAGCCGTAGTGAGGGCGGTGAGACCCAGTACTTC. It yields the protein CASSRSEGGETQYF.

The V gene is TRBV7-6, the J gene TRBJ2-1; tentative D call: TRBD2 (6 bases). The CDR3 extends over 15 amino acids. V dropped 0 bases and J dropped 4 bases, with 10 bases sitting between them. CDR1 and CDR2 (germline): SGHVS, FNYEAQ. The CDR3 DNA is TGTGCCAGCAGCTTAGCGCGGGGAATTTACAATGAGCAGTTCTTC. This encodes CASSLARGIYNEQFF.

This clone was seen only a few times. The genes are TRBV6-6 and TRBJ2-7; unclear D gene. Germline CDR1 reads MNHNY; CDR2 reads SVGAGI (reference sequence). This CDR3 is built from 13 residues. Deletions cut 3 bases from V and 3 bases from J, with 9 bases between. CDR3 in amino acids: CASSYNSYYEQYF. The CDR3 DNA reads as TGTGCCAGCAGTTATAATAGCTACTACGAGCAGTACTTC.

The chain uses TRBV19 and TRBJ2-7, with 13 bases identical to TRBD2. J gave up 7 bases and V 9 bases, and 12 bases lay outside the gene matches. Per germline, CDR1 LNHDA and CDR2 SQIVND (reference sequence). This CDR3 is 15 amino acids long. CDR3 DNA: TGTGCCAGCACCACGCTAGGGACTAGCGGGACGGAGCAGTACTTC. Its translation is CASTTLGTSGTEQYF.

The genes are TRBV7-5 and TRBJ2-3; whether TRBD2, the table's D call, matches the DNA was not checked. TRBV7-5 is listed as a pseudogene. The length of the CDR3 is 15 residues. The CDR3 bases are TGTGCCAGAAGCTGGACTAGCGGGCGCACAGATACGCAGTATTTT. Its translation: CARSWTSGRTDTQYF.

CDR3 nucleotides: TGTGCCAGCAGTTACAGGGTGTTGGGTGGCTACACCTTC. Its protein is CASSYRVLGGYTF. The chain joins TRBV27 to TRBJ1-2; a possible D gene is TRBD1 (6 bases). V dropped 4 bases and J dropped 7 bases, with 13 bases sitting between them. Germline CDR1 MNHEY, CDR2 SMNVEV (reference sequence). There are 13 residues in the CDR3.

The chain recombines TRBV5-6 with TRBJ2-5; the match to TRBD2 covers 7 bases. CDR3 size: 14 residues. V was pared by 2 bases and J by 5 bases, with 6 bases of the junction left unmatched. Germline V CDR1 and CDR2: SGHDT, YYEEEE. For the CDR3, the DNA is TGTGCCAGCAGCTTTGATCTCGGGGGGGAGACCCAGTACTTC. Translated, it gives CASSFDLGGETQYF.

V and J are TRBV7-2 and TRBJ2-5, with D possibly being TRBD1 (5 bases). Germline-derived CDR1 and CDR2 are SGHTA and FQGNSA. The ends were cut back, 2 bases at V and 6 bases at J, with 10 bases in the middle. This CDR3 comprises 13 residues. The CDR3: CASSLSRDKTQYF. The CDR3 DNA is TGTGCCAGCAGCTTATCCAGGGATAAGACCCAGTACTTC.

The chain recombines TRBV7-8 with TRBJ2-1, with D tentatively TRBD2 (6 bases). This CDR3 region has 15 residues. V was cut by 9 bases and J by 10 bases, with 25 bases left in between. CDR1 and CDR2 (germline): SGHVS, FQNEAQ. Written as DNA, the CDR3 is TGTGCCAGTGGAGGGTGGGGGGAGTACTTCCGGGAGCAGTTCTTC. Translating it yields CASGGWGEYFREQFF.

The chain is built from TRBV10-1 and TRBJ2-5; D remains unclear. Trimming left V 3 bases short and J 1 base short, with 9 bases between. The V gene's germline CDR1 is WNHNN and CDR2 SYGVQD (reference sequence). The CDR3 contains 14 residues. CDR3 DNA sequence: TGCGCCAGCAGTGATGAGACATGCCAAGAGACCCAGTACTTC. Translation gives CASSDETCQETQYF.